This TCR beta chain comes out of a study of blood T cell repertoires in COVID-19. The protocol was immunoSEQ multiplex PCR, while the TCRdb copy is restricted to in-frame clones and leaves out a portion. Of over 350,000 clones listed, around 89% are singletons. Germline assignment: CDR1 SGHRS and CDR2 YFSETQ. The V gene end was trimmed by 3 bases and the J gene end by 5 bases; junction bases not matched to a gene: 19. This CDR3 is 19 amino acids long. This clone occurred once. The rearrangement links TRBV5-1 to TRBJ2-2; 7 bases align to TRBD1. This TCR was recovered from a woman between 25 and 40 years old with acute or convalescent COVID-19. Material: peripheral blood. The CDR3 DNA reads as TGCGCCAGCAGCTCCCCCGAATCGACGGACAGGCCCAAAACCGGGGAGCTGTTTTTT. Translated, it gives CASSSPESTDRPKTGELFF.